The clone carrying this TCR beta chain came up many times. This record belongs to a study of regulatory T cells in long-lasting Graves disease. Time point defined: newly diagnosed GD, antithyroid drugs for less than 3 months. Isolated PBMC RNA provided the starting material for the TCR library. There are 14 residues in the CDR3. The junction had 6 bases not matched to a gene; V was cut back by 6 bases and J by 3 bases. Germline V gives CDR1 MNHNS, CDR2 SASEGT. To make TCR beta libraries, researchers used iRepertoire HTBI primers and Arm-PCR of CDR3 regions. A single record per CDR3 protein comes from TCRdb applying MiXCR to the multiplex PCR reads. The data hold approximately 540,000 distinct CDR3 sequences, with 12% observed a single time. The same data also contributed to another study, on T cells in Graves' hyperthyroidism and ophthalmopathy.

This chain joins TRBV6-1 and TRBJ2-5; 8 bases fit TRBD1. This receptor was obtained from a woman in her 30s with Graves disease. The source material was peripheral blood mononuclear cells (PBMCs), sampled at new diagnosis, from a patient treated with antithyroid drugs. Here the CDR3 reads CASRRQGFEETQYF. The CDR3 DNA sequence: TGTGCCAGCAGAAGACAGGGGTTTGAAGAGACCCAGTACTTC.